This T cell receptor beta chain is from a study of blood T cell repertoires in COVID-19. As for the study in general: Specimens from acute and convalescent COVID-19 originated in the United States, Italy and Spain. The cDNA or gDNA used as material had been derived from T cells, B-cell-depleted T cells, or PBMCs.

Per germline, CDR1 SQVTM and CDR2 ANQGSEA. The V gene lost 0 bases and the J gene lost 3 bases, with 12 bases spanning the gap. This CDR3 spans 14 amino acids. Measured with immunoSEQ multiplex PCR; TCRdb has only the in-frame clones, and not every one. Of about 66,000 clones listed, roughly 90% are singletons. The sequence was obtained from a man aged 55 to 70 with acute or convalescent COVID-19. The chain couples TRBV29-1 to TRBJ2-7, with a tentative D call TRBD2 (5 bases). The sequencing input was peripheral blood. CDR3 region: CSVEDAGKSYEQYF. CDR3 bases: TGCAGCGTTGAAGATGCGGGCAAGAGCTACGAGCAGTACTTC.